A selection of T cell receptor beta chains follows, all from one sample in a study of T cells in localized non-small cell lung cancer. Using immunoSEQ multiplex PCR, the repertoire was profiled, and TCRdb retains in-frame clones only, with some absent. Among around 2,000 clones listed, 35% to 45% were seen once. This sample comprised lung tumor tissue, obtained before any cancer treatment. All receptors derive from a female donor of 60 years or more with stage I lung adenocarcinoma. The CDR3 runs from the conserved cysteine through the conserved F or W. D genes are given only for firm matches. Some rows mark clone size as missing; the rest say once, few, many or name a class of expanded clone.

TGTGCCAGCAGTTACGGGCAGGGACGAACAGATACGCAGTATTTT,CASSYGQGRTDTQYF,-,TRBJ2-3,-,TRBV6-8
TGTGCCAGCAGCTGGGTGCCAGGGGACCGGGAGACCCAGTACTTC,CASSWVPGDRETQYF,few,TRBJ2-5,-,TRBV9
TGTGCCAGCAGCGCCGATCGCGGGTCCAACATTCAGTACTTC,CASSADRGSNIQYF,few,TRBJ2-4,-,TRBV9
TGTGCCAGTAGTACCCCAGGTGGGAGCAACCGGTTCTTC,CASSTPGGSNRFF,once,TRBJ2-1,-,TRBV19
TGTGCCAGCAGCCGCCCGGTTCGGGGGGACAAAAACATTCAGTACTTC,CASSRPVRGDKNIQYF,medium-sized,TRBJ2-4,TRBD2,TRBV11-3
TGTGCCAGCAGCTTGGGGACAGCTTTTAGCGAGCAGTACTTC,CASSLGTAFSEQYF,-,TRBJ2-7,TRBD1,TRBV11-3
TGTGCCAGCAGTTTTTCAGACACTGAAGCTTTCTTT,CASSFSDTEAFF,-,TRBJ1-1,-,TRBV6-8
TGTGCCAGTAGTATCAACCCCCTGGGCACCATATATTTT,CASSINPLGTIYF,few,TRBJ1-3,-,TRBV19
TGCAGCGTTGAAGGAGGAGCGGGACAGGTCTACGAGCAGTACTTC,CSVEGGAGQVYEQYF,-,TRBJ2-7,-,TRBV29-1
TGTGCCAGCAGTTTTGGTCACCCTAATGAAAAACTGTTTTTT,CASSFGHPNEKLFF,-,TRBJ1-4,-,TRBV28
TGTGCCAGCAGCTTAAGGGCGGAGCGCACTGAAGCTTTCTTT,CASSLRAERTEAFF,medium-sized,TRBJ1-1,-,TRBV11-3
TGTGCCAGCAGCGCCGGACAGACAAACACCGGGGAGCTGTTTTTT,CASSAGQTNTGELFF,few,TRBJ2-2,-,TRBV11-3
TGTGCCAGCTCACCGGGACAGGAGAGCACCGGGGAGCTGTTTTTT,CASSPGQESTGELFF,once,TRBJ2-2,TRBD1,TRBV18
TGTGCCACCAGCAGAGACTGGACTAGCAATGAGCAGTTCTTC,CATSRDWTSNEQFF,-,TRBJ2-1,TRBD2,TRBV15
TGCGCCAGCAGCTTCCATGAGGGTGGCGAGACCCAGTACTTC,CASSFHEGGETQYF,few,TRBJ2-5,-,TRBV5-1
TGTGCCTGGAGTGTAGGGGAGCGTCAGCCCCAGCATTTT,CAWSVGERQPQHF,once,TRBJ1-5,-,TRBV30
TGTGCCAGCAGTTTATCGATGGGACAGGGGGCGTTCGGGTACACCTTC,CASSLSMGQGAFGYTF,-,TRBJ1-2,TRBD1,TRBV6-8
TGTGCCAGCAGCCTAAGGAGGGGCAGTGGGGCGGGAGGGCCATACGAGCAGTACTTC,CASSLRRGSGAGGPYEQYF,-,TRBJ2-7,TRBD2,TRBV6-8
TGCGCCAGCAGCCAAGCGGAGGGGTTCCATGGCTACACCTTC,CASSQAEGFHGYTF,-,TRBJ1-2,-,TRBV1
TGTGCCAGCAGTGAGCCTGGACAGGGGAGCACTGAAGCTTTCTTT,CASSEPGQGSTEAFF,-,TRBJ1-1,TRBD1,TRBV25-1
TGTGCCAGCAGCTTAGCCCCTTGGGAAGGGCAGTATTTT,CASSLAPWEGQYF,-,TRBJ2-3,-,TRBV7-2
TGTGCCAGCCCCACAGGGGGAGGCTATGGCTACACCTTC,CASPTGGGYGYTF,few,TRBJ1-2,TRBD1,TRBV2
TGTGCCAGCGTCTTCGTTGTGAACTATGGCTACACCTTC,CASVFVVNYGYTF,-,TRBJ1-2,-,TRBV2
TGTGCCTGGAGTGTAAGCGGAAACACCATATATTTT,CAWSVSGNTIYF,-,TRBJ1-3,-,TRBV30
TGTGCCAGCAGCCTCCCCAAGGGGGTACCGACCGGGGAGCTGTTTTTT,CASSLPKGVPTGELFF,medium-sized,TRBJ2-2,-,TRBV11-3